This T cell receptor (beta chain) was captured by sequencing in a study of blood T cell repertoires in COVID-19. Study information: Some COVID-19 samples were acute and others convalescent; all came from the United States, Italy and Spain.

The ends were cut back, 5 bases at V and 3 bases at J, with 5 bases in the middle. CDR3 length: 11 amino acids. Germline CDR1 reads LGHDT; CDR2 reads YNNKEL (reference sequence). This clone appeared a single time. In the authors' methods: Counts of nucleated cells, estimated from reference gene primer amplification, were obtained. The protocol was immunoSEQ multiplex PCR, while the TCRdb copy is restricted to in-frame clones and leaves out a portion. Clone size and the V and J calls come from that table; the DNA yielded D and trimming. Of 100,000 or so clones in the sample, over 75% are singletons; the top ten hold 4% to 5%.

This sequence was found in a man aged 50 to 59 with acute or convalescent COVID-19. The chain couples TRBV3-1 (or the pseudogene TRBV3-2) to TRBJ2-7; D remains unclear. Sequencing was performed on peripheral blood. CDR3 nucleotides: TGTGCCAGCAGCTTTCGCTACGAGCAGTACTTC. Translated, it gives CASSFRYEQYF.